The source of this TCR beta chain is a study of blood T cell repertoires in COVID-19. Some clones are missing from TCRdb's copy, which holds only in-frame ones; the method was immunoSEQ multiplex PCR. The sample holds 30,000 to 40,000 clones, roughly 90% seen once. The TCR sequence derives from an older man with active COVID-19. The sequenced sample consisted of peripheral blood.

This CDR3 reads CASSLTGYGYTF. CDR3 coding DNA: TGTGCCAGCAGCTTAACCGGGTATGGCTACACCTTC. The V call is TRBV11-2, the J call TRBJ1-2; D gene ambiguous. The V end lost 2 bases, the J end lost 5 bases, and 6 bases lay between the germline ends. This CDR3 is 12 amino acids long. Germline assignment: CDR1 SGHAT and CDR2 FQNNGV.